This T cell receptor beta chain stems from a study of blood T cell repertoires in COVID-19 (dated by TCRdb to 2018 to 2020). Describing the broader study: Collaborator samples came from the United States, Italy and Spain and covered acute and convalescent phases of COVID-19. Nearly every sample came with metadata listing a de-identified subject ID, COVID-19 status, age in years and sex. The repertoires were released in a freely available public database meant as a resource for research on the immune response to SARS-CoV-2. Deeply sampled blood TCRbeta repertoires from subjects exposed to, actively infected with, or recovered from COVID-19 were included in the dataset. Where available, HLA class I and class II types were obtained from metadata supplied by the sample provider rather than from assay-based typing. The material from the prospective study consisted of cDNA or gDNA derived from T cells, B-cell-depleted T cells, or PBMCs. Samples came from the ongoing ImmuneRACE study (first 160 participants) plus 1,254 subjects from 6 global collaborators.

CDR1 and CDR2 (SGHNT, YYREEE) derive from the germline V gene (reference sequence). V is cut back by 4 bases and J by 0 bases, with 6 bases in the junction unmatched. Including the terminal cysteine and phenylalanine, the CDR3 comprises 17 residues. Only the CDR3 DNA is retained, 51 bases long and in frame from the first base. General findings and caveats noted by the study authors: The amount of clinical and demographic metadata varied by source and participant and was provided uncurated.

TCRbeta CDR3 regions were amplified from genomic DNA by means of the immunoSEQ Assay, a bias-controlled multiplex PCR. As for the original processing: Nucleated cell counts per sample were estimated from amplification of reference gene primers within the assay. Sequence reads were collapsed and filtered to measure the absolute abundance of every unique TCRbeta CDR3 rearrangement. For each sample, productive Simpson clonality was calculated as the square root of Simpson's diversity index over productive rearrangements. This is the immuneACCESS table as TCRdb keeps it, with only in-frame sequences that have V and J called. A part of the clones is gone; compared with another copy, unresolved V genes explain less than half, and the rest is unexplained. That table gives V, J and clone size, and the DNA gave D and trimming. For this sample the table gives 150,000 to 200,000 clones, of which 90% were detected only once. The ten largest clones take up about 0.59% of the sample.

Comments on this clone: Its antigen is still unknown. No base-level quality is on record; no much larger clone is a single base apart.

Each collaborating institution followed its own protocols to collect whole blood in K2EDTA tubes. For TCRbeta analysis, collaborators shipped samples as frozen whole blood, isolated PBMCs, or DNA extracted from either of those sample types. The chain was built from TRBV5-4 and TRBJ2-2, with 10 bases in between that match TRBD1. This clonotype was sampled from a man in his fifties or sixties with acute or convalescent COVID-19. The sequencing sample was made of peripheral blood. The nucleotides read TGTGCCAGCAGCGCGCCCGGGACAGGGGCGAACACCGGGGAGCTGTTTTTT. The resulting protein is CASSAPGTGANTGELFF.